This is a list of T cell receptor beta chains from one sample in a study of cytotoxic CD8 clonotypes in ibrutinib-treated CLL. Measured with immunoSEQ multiplex PCR; TCRdb has only the in-frame clones, and not every one. The sample carries some 30,000 clones, roughly 76% recorded once. This material consisted of PBMCs, taken after 36 months of ibrutinib treatment. The receptors shown here come from a human donor with chronic lymphocytic leukemia. Each CDR3 is given without its conserved first and last residue.

len: 11; j_gene: TRBJ1-1; v_gene: TRBV10-2; CDR3aa: ASSEGGYTEAF
len: 14; j_gene: TRBJ1-2; v_gene: TRBV5-4; CDR3aa: ASSQDVRSGSYGYT
len: 14; j_gene: TRBJ1-5; v_gene: TRBV6-5; CDR3aa: ASSYGRPNSNQPQH
len: 11; j_gene: TRBJ1-2; v_gene: TRBV28; CDR3aa: ASQSTPNYGYT
len: 14; j_gene: TRBJ1-6; v_gene: TRBV27; CDR3aa: ASSQGWGVINSPLH
len: 15; j_gene: TRBJ2-7; v_gene: TRBV7-9; CDR3aa: ASSLLPSWTGSYEQY
len: 13; j_gene: TRBJ2-1; v_gene: TRBV7-6; CDR3aa: ASSLFASVANEQF
len: 14; j_gene: TRBJ2-1; v_gene: TRBV7-9; CDR3aa: ASSRAGTRSFNEQF
len: 11; j_gene: TRBJ2-5; v_gene: TRBV7-6; CDR3aa: ASSLGQGGTQY
len: 11; j_gene: TRBJ1-2; v_gene: TRBV18; CDR3aa: ASSPTGETRYT